This TCR beta chain emerged from a study of regulatory T cells in long-lasting Graves disease. Stated time point: newly diagnosed GD, antithyroid drugs for less than 3 months. PBMCs provided the RNA from which the TCR library was made. There are many counts of this clonotype. Libraries of TCR beta came from iRepertoire HTBI primers plus Arm-PCR of CDR3 regions. A single record per CDR3 protein comes from TCRdb applying MiXCR to the multiplex PCR reads. The table lists about 220,000 distinct CDR3 sequences, roughly a fifth of them singletons. In addition, the sample was reused for a study of T cells in Graves' hyperthyroidism and ophthalmopathy. From that study: Any patient presenting with uncontrolled infection, other autoimmune disease, pregnancy or lactation was left out. For the diagnoses, clinical symptoms, serum thyroxine and TRAb, thyroid ultrasound and orbital computed tomography were used. Primed by the HTBI set, a first-round RT-PCR was run on the TCR CDR3.

The sample in question was peripheral blood mononuclear cells (PBMCs), obtained at new diagnosis, from a patient treated with antithyroid drugs. The clonotype was recovered from a young woman with Graves disease.

The CDR3: CASSLPTGTPGSNQPQHF. The CDR3, as DNA: TGTGCCAGTAGTCTCCCAACCGGGACGCCGGGTAGCAATCAGCCCCAGCATTTT. The V gene is TRBV19, the J gene TRBJ1-5; perhaps TRBD1 as D (5 bases). Trimming removed 5 bases from V and 0 bases from J, with 20 bases in between. CDR1 LNHDA and CDR2 SQIVND come from the germline V gene (reference sequence). The CDR3 extends over 18 amino acids.